This TCR beta chain appears in the sequencing data of a study of T cell repertoires in cytomegalovirus infection. Broader study findings: The ex vivo response showed dominance by HLA-C-restricted CMV-specific TCR beta clonotypes.

This clonotype showed up many times. Its antigen is still unknown. TCRdb re-called the reads with MiXCR, one entry per CDR3 protein. Counted here are roughly 100,000 distinct CDR3 sequences, about 17% occurring once; the ten biggest clones make up 8%. Sequencing input: PBMCs. The TCR sequence derives from a human donor in good health (CMV status not recorded). Some clones in this sample may be carry-over from other donors' samples.

The CDR3 nucleotides read TGCGCCAGCAGCATGGACAGGGCCGCAACTAATGAAAAACTGTTTTTT. Its protein product is CASSMDRAATNEKLFF. The chain combines TRBV5-1 with TRBJ1-4; 8 positions match TRBD1. The CDR3 loop spans 16 amino acids. V lost 4 bases, J lost 0 bases, and 5 bases stayed unmatched. Germline V lookup: CDR1 SGHRS, CDR2 YFSETQ.